The 12 T cell receptor beta chains in this list originate from one sample, sequenced in a study of long-term antiretroviral therapy in people with HIV. They ran version v3.0 of the immunoSEQ assay at survey level. The repertoire was sequenced with immunoSEQ multiplex PCR; TCRdb's copy has only in-frame clones and lacks some. The sample contains fewer than 30,000 clones, approximately 83% of which appear only once. Sequencing used unsorted PBMCs, obtained 0.7 years before starting antiretroviral therapy. All receptors derive from a man between 25 and 39 years old with HIV.

The CDR3, as DNA: TGTGCCACCAGCAGAGTAGGGACTAGTTTCCAAGAGACCCAGTACTTC. It codes for CATSRVGTSFQETQYF. V gene TRBV15 combines with J gene TRBJ2-5; TRBD2 aligns across 8 bases. Germline CDR1 LNHNV, CDR2 YYDKDF (reference sequence). The V segment lost 1 base and the J segment 1 base; nucleotides outside the gene matches: 5. The CDR3 is 16 amino acids.

This chain uses TRBV19 with TRBJ1-5, with TRBD1 as a possible D gene (5 bases). Trimming left V 3 bases short and J 5 bases short, with 17 bases between. This CDR3 region has 16 residues. Germline V gives CDR1 LNHDA, CDR2 SQIVND (reference sequence). CDR3 residues: CASSISGQRGHQPQHF. CDR3 bases: TGTGCCAGTAGTATTTCCGGACAAAGAGGACATCAGCCCCAGCATTTT.

The rearrangement uses TRBV6-5 and TRBJ2-2; no definite D call. Trimming cost V 2 bases and J 2 bases, with 12 bases left between them. This CDR3 has 16 residues. The germline V gene has CDR1 MNHEY and CDR2 SVGAGI. The CDR3 spells CASSYGYPPNTGELFF. The CDR3 DNA sequence: TGTGCCAGCAGTTACGGGTACCCCCCTAACACCGGGGAGCTGTTTTTT.

The CDR3 bases are TGTGCCAGCAGTTTATCGGGACTCCTCACAGATACGCAGTATTTT. It translates to CASSLSGLLTDTQYF. The chain couples TRBV28 to TRBJ2-3; tentative D call: TRBD2 (6 bases). Germline values: CDR1 MDHEN, CDR2 SYDVKM. CDR3 size: 15 residues. Between the trimmed V and J ends, which lost 1 base and 2 bases, there was a span of 10 bases.

The table lists this clone with a few counts. The chain is built from TRBV4-2 and TRBJ1-6; D uncertain. The CDR3 has 15 amino acids. Germline V gene lookup returns CDR1 LGHNA and CDR2 YNFKEQ. Trimming shortened V by 6 bases and J by 0 bases, and 9 bases separated the two germline ends. CDR3 region: CASSPVSSYNSPLHF. The CDR3 nucleotides read TGTGCCAGCAGTCCGGTGAGCTCCTATAATTCACCCCTCCACTTT.

This clone has only one observation. J is TRBJ1-1 and V is TRBV18; no reliable D call. Between the trimmed V and J ends, which lost 3 bases and 4 bases, there was a span of 9 bases. Germline V gene data show CDR1 as KGHSH and CDR2 as LQKENI. The CDR3 loop spans 13 amino acids. CDR3 coding DNA: TGTGCCAGCTCACCCAAAAAAGGCACTGAAGCTTTCTTT. Protein: CASSPKKGTEAFF.

The chain has TRBV14 and TRBJ1-4; 10 nucleotides align to TRBD1. Germline trimming cut 4 bases from V and 5 bases from J; bases unmatched to any gene: 4. The CDR3 loop spans 15 amino acids. Per the germline V gene, CDR1 is SGHDN and CDR2 is FVKESK. The CDR3 nucleotides are TGTGCCAGCAGCCGTAGACAGGGGGCAAATGAAAAACTGTTTTTT. It codes for CASSRRQGANEKLFF.

The chain carries TRBV19 and TRBJ2-5; D uncertain. The CDR3 length is 14 residues. Per the germline V gene, CDR1 is LNHDA and CDR2 is SQIVND (reference sequence). The V and J ends lost 4 bases and 7 bases respectively, with 16 bases between them. CDR3 amino acids: CASSSNRGRGTQYF. Here the CDR3 DNA reads TGTGCCAGTAGTAGCAACAGAGGACGAGGGACCCAGTACTTC.

This clone is labeled as medium-sized. Other DNA sequences within the sample encode an identical CDR3. The chain uses TRBV28 and TRBJ2-7; a possible D gene is TRBD2 (5 bases). Trimming took off 9 bases at V and 5 bases at J, with 11 bases between the two ends. CDR3 size: 11 residues. Germline V gene data show CDR1 as MDHEN and CDR2 as SYDVKM. CDR3 residues: CASSEGNEQYF. CDR3 sequence (DNA): TGTGCCAGTAGCGAGGGAAACGAGCAGTACTTC.

The V and J genes are TRBV21-1 and TRBJ2-2; the table names TRBD1, a call not compared with the DNA. TRBV21-1 has pseudogene status. This CDR3 is 16 amino acids long. This CDR3 reads CASSKRGTIENWELFF. CDR3 nucleotide sequence: TGTGCCAGCAGCAAAAGGGGCACGATAGAAAATTGGGAGCTGTTTTTT.

In its sample, this clone was seen a few times. The chain couples TRBV10-3 to TRBJ2-3; D is unresolved. This CDR3 is 15 amino acids long. Trimming removed 5 bases at V and 0 bases at J, with 12 bases between. Germline CDR1 is ENHRY and CDR2 is SYGVKD. The CDR3 sequence is CAISFAPASTDTQYF. In nucleotides, the CDR3 is TGTGCCATCAGTTTTGCCCCAGCTAGCACAGATACGCAGTATTTT.

V is TRBV5-1 and J is TRBJ1-1; D remains unclear. Germline CDR1 and CDR2: SGHRS and YFSETQ. This CDR3 region has 14 residues. Between the trimmed V and J ends, which lost 3 bases and 5 bases, there was a span of 14 bases. The CDR3 DNA reads as TGCGCCAGCAGCTATCTGGACCCTCGGACTGAAGCTTTCTTT. Protein product: CASSYLDPRTEAFF.